This T cell receptor beta chain was identified during a study of blood T cell repertoires in COVID-19. Overall study: Whether acute or convalescent, the COVID-19 samples came from the United States, Italy and Spain. The cDNA or gDNA used as material had been derived from T cells, B-cell-depleted T cells, or PBMCs.

In the study's own analysis: Scientists estimated how many nucleated cells there were by amplifying reference gene primers. Here immunoSEQ multiplex PCR was the method, and the copy in TCRdb shows in-frame clones only, minus some. V, J and clone size are those of that table, while D and trimming were read from the DNA. This sample yields tens of thousands of clones, of which about 80% are seen a single time; approximately 12% belongs to the top ten. This CDR3 is built from 13 residues. The V gene's germline CDR1 is SNHLY and CDR2 FYNNEI. V lost 8 bases to trimming and J lost 1 base, with 11 bases between them.

The source is a human donor in a cohort sampled during active COVID-19. J is TRBJ1-1 and V is TRBV2; D remains unclear. The sequenced sample was peripheral blood. CDR3 amino acids: CASQDRENTEAFF. Here the CDR3 DNA reads TGTGCCAGCCAGGACCGGGAGAACACTGAAGCTTTCTTT.